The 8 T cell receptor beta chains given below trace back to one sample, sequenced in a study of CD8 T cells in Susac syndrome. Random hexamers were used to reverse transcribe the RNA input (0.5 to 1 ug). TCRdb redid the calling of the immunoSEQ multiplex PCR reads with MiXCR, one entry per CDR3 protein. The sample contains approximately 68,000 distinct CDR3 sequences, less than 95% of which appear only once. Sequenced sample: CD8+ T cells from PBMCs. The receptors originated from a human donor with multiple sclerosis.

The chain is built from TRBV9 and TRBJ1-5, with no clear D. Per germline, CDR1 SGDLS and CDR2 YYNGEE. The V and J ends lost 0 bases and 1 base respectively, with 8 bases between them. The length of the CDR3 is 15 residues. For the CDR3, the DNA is TGTGCCAGCAGCGTAGGACACCGAAGCAATCAGCCCCAGCATTTT. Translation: CASSVGHRSNQPQHF.

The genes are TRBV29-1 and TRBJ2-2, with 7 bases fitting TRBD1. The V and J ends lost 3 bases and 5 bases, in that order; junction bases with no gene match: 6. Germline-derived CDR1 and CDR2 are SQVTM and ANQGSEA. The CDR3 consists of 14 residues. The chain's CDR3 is CSVDFPTGTGELFF. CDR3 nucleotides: TGCAGCGTTGATTTTCCGACAGGGACCGGGGAGCTGTTTTTT.

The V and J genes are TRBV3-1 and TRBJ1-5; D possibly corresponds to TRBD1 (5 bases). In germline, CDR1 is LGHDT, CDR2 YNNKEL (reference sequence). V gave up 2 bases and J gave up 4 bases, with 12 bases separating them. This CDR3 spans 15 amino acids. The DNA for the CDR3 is TGTGCCAGCAGCCAAACCTCGAGGGGAAATCAGCCCCAGCATTTT. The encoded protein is CASSQTSRGNQPQHF. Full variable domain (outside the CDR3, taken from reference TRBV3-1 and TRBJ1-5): DTAVSQTPKYLVTQMGNDKSIKCEQNLGHDTMYWYKQDSKKFLKIMFSYNNKELIINETVPNRFSPKSPDKAHLNLHINSLELGDSAVYFCASSQTSRGNQPQHFGDGTRLSIL.

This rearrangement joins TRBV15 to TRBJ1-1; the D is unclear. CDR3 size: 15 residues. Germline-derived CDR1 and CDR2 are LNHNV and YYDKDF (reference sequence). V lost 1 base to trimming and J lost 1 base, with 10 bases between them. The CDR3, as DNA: TGTGCCACCAGCAGAGGAAGGGCTACGAACACTGAAGCTTTCTTT. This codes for CATSRGRATNTEAFF.

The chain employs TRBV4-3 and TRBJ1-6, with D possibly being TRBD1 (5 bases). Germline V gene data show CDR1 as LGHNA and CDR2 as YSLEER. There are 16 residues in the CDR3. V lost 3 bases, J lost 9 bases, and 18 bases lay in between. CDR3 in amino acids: CASSHGTHGEGSPLHF. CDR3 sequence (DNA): TGCGCCAGCAGCCACGGGACCCATGGCGAGGGTTCACCCCTCCACTTT.

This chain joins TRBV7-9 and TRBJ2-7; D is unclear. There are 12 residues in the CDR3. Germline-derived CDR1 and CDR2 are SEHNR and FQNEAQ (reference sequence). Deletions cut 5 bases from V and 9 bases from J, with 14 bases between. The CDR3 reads CASSNDAGPQYF. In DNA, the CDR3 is TGTGCCAGCAGCAACGACGCCGGGCCGCAGTACTTC. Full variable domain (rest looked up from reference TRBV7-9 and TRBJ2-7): DTGVSQNPRHKITKRGQNVTFRCDPISEHNRLYWYRQTLGQGPEFLTYFQNEAQLEKSRLLSDRFSAERPKGSFSTLEIQRTEQGDSAMYLCASSNDAGPQYFGPGTRLTVT.

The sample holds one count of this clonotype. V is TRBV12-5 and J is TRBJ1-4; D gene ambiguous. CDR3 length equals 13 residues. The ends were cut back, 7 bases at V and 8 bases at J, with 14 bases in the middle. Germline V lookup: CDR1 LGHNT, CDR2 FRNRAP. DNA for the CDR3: TGTGCTAGTGTCCCCCCAGTTGGGGAAAAACTGTTTTTT. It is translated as CASVPPVGEKLFF.

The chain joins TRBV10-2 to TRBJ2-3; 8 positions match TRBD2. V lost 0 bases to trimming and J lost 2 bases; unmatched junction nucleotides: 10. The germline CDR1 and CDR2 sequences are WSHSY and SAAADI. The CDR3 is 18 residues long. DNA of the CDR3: TGCGCCAGCAGTGAGTCGATAATGCGACTAGCGTACACAGATACGCAGTATTTT. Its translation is CASSESIMRLAYTDTQYF.